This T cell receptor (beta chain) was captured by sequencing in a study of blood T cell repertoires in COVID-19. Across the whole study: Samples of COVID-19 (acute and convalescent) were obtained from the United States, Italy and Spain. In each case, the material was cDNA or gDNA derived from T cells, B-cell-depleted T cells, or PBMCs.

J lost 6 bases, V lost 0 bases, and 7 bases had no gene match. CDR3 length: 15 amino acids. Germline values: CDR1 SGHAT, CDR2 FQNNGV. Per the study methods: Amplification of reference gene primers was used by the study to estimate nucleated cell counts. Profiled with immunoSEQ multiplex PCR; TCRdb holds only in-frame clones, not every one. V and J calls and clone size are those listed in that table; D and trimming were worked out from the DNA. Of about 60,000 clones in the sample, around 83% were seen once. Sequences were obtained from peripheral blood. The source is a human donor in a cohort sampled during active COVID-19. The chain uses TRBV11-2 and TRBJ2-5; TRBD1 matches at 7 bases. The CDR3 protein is CASSLEGTASQTQYF. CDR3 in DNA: TGTGCCAGCAGCTTAGAAGGGACAGCCTCCCAGACCCAGTACTTC.